Presented here are 12 T cell receptor beta chains from one specimen sequenced in a study of patients and donors after allogeneic stem cell transplantation. TCRdb re-analysed the RT-PCR reads in MiXCR, keeping a single row per CDR3 protein. Of more than 150,000 distinct CDR3 sequences in the sample, around two fifths were seen once. What was sequenced was blood, either unsorted or a sorted T cell fraction (not recorded which). These receptors originate from a human donor who was either an allogeneic HSCT recipient or a stem cell or donor lymphocyte infusion donor (not recorded which). It is not recorded whose cells these are; they may come from a transplant donor.

This clonotype was observed a few times. The chain links TRBV7-2 to TRBJ2-5; 8 positions agree with TRBD1. The V and J ends lost 5 bases and 7 bases, in that order; junction bases with no gene match: 6. This CDR3 region has 13 residues. Germline V gene data show CDR1 as SGHTA and CDR2 as FQGNSA. For the CDR3, the DNA is TGTGCCAGCAGCCAGGACAGGGTAGGGACCCAGTACTTC. Translated: CASSQDRVGTQYF. The variable domain in full, completed from reference TRBV7-2 and TRBJ2-5, reads GAGVSQSPSNKVTEKGKDVELRCDPISGHTALYWYRQSLGQGLEFLIYFQGNSAPDKSGLPSDRFSAERTGGSVSTLTIQRTQQEDSAVYLCASSQDRVGTQYFGPGTRLLVL.

This clonotype was observed a few times. This chain links TRBV4-3 with TRBJ2-1; D unresolved. The V end lost 0 bases, the J end lost 8 bases, and 5 bases lay between the germline ends. Germline CDR1 reads LGHNA; CDR2 reads YSLEER. The length of the CDR3 is 12 residues. DNA for the CDR3: TGCGCCAGCAGCCAAGATCTCGATGAGCAGTTCTTC. As protein: CASSQDLDEQFF.

J is TRBJ2-1 and V is TRBV27, with 7 bases fitting TRBD2. There are 14 residues in the CDR3. Unmatched junction bases numbered 7, after V lost 2 bases and J lost 9 bases. Germline CDR1 MNHEY, CDR2 SMNVEV (reference sequence). CDR3 DNA: TGTGCCAGCAGTTTACAATCGGGAGGTTCTGAGCAGTTCTTC. Its protein is CASSLQSGGSEQFF.

This clonotype was recorded once. V usage is TRBV15 and J usage is TRBJ2-3, with D tentatively TRBD1 (5 bases). From germline, CDR1 is LNHNV and CDR2 YYDKDF (reference sequence). This CDR3 has 16 amino acids. V gave up 0 bases and J gave up 2 bases, with 12 bases separating them. CDR3 nucleotide sequence: TGTGCCACCAGCAGAGATCTCCAGGGAATCACAGATACGCAGTATTTT. As protein: CATSRDLQGITDTQYF. The full variable domain, rest sourced from reference TRBV15 and TRBJ2-3, is DAMVIQNPRYQVTQFGKPVTLSCSQTLNHNVMYWYQQKSSQAPKLLFHYYDKDFNNEADTPDNFQSRRPNTSFCFLDIRSPGLGDTAMYLCATSRDLQGITDTQYFGPGTRLTVL.

The rearrangement links TRBV4-3 to TRBJ1-4; D may be TRBD1 (6 bases). The CDR3 has 17 residues. V was pared by 1 base and J by 7 bases, with 19 bases between. Germline V lookup: CDR1 LGHNA, CDR2 YSLEER. CDR3 in amino acids: CASSQGVGGRQGEKLFF. The DNA for the CDR3 is TGCGCCAGCAGCCAAGGAGTAGGGGGGCGGCAAGGTGAAAAACTGTTTTTT.

This sequence joins TRBV7-2 and TRBJ2-1; D is ambiguous. The germline V and J ends were trimmed by 6 bases and 7 bases, with 7 bases remaining between them. Per the germline V gene, CDR1 is SGHTA and CDR2 is FQGNSA. CDR3 size: 11 residues. CDR3 region: CASRPLNEQFF. The CDR3 DNA sequence: TGTGCCAGCAGGCCCTTGAATGAGCAGTTCTTC.

This rearrangement joins TRBV12-3 or TRBV12-4 to TRBJ1-5, with no clear D. The CDR3 is 13 amino acids. V lost 0 bases, J lost 5 bases, and 5 bases lay in between. The CDR3 DNA reads TGTGCCAGCAGTTTAGCCTTGTATCAGCCCCAGCATTTT. Protein product: CASSLALYQPQHF.

This clonotype was seen a few times. V usage is TRBV20-1 and J usage is TRBJ1-3, with D uncertain. CDR3 length: 17 residues. Trimming removed 0 bases from V and 0 bases from J, with 15 bases in between. In germline, CDR1 is DFQATT, CDR2 SNEGSKA (reference sequence). The CDR3 reads CSARDIGPLVSGNTIYF. The CDR3 nucleotides read TGCAGTGCTAGAGATATCGGGCCACTCGTCTCTGGAAACACCATATATTTT.

The gene calls are TRBV7-9 and TRBJ2-5; 11 bases are a match to TRBD2. The CDR3 contains 16 residues. The J segment lost 5 bases and the V segment lost 5 bases, leaving 10 bases of the junction unmatched. Germline CDR1 is SEHNR and CDR2 is FQNEAQ (reference sequence). This CDR3 reads CASSPVAGGRLETQYF. CDR3 DNA: TGTGCCAGCAGCCCCGTAGCGGGAGGGCGATTGGAGACCCAGTACTTC.

This sequence joins TRBV20-1 and TRBJ2-7; 7 positions match TRBD2. There are 15 residues in the CDR3. With 1 base clipped from V and 0 bases from J, the junction kept 6 bases outside the gene matches. From germline, CDR1 is DFQATT and CDR2 SNEGSKA (reference sequence). CDR3 loop: CSARARGSSSYEQYF. CDR3 bases: TGCAGTGCTAGAGCCCGCGGGAGCTCCTCCTACGAGCAGTACTTC.

This clonotype was observed a few times. This chain links TRBV27 with TRBJ2-1, with TRBD2 matching 9 bases. The CDR3 totals 16 residues. The germline V gene has CDR1 MNHEY and CDR2 SMNVEV (reference sequence). The V and J ends lost 7 bases and 3 bases, in that order; junction bases with no gene match: 10. The CDR3 DNA sequence: TGTGCCAGCACCCACTTAGCGGGAGTTGACTACAATGAGCAGTTCTTC. It translates to CASTHLAGVDYNEQFF.

The V call is TRBV6-2 or TRBV6-3, the J call TRBJ2-4; TRBD1 aligns across 7 bases. This CDR3 contains 15 residues. The germline V gene has CDR1 MNHEY and CDR2 SVGEGT. V lost 6 bases to trimming and J lost 0 bases; unmatched junction nucleotides: 5. The CDR3 loop reads CASSAGTEAKNIQYF. The CDR3 nucleotides read TGTGCCAGCAGCGCCGGGACAGAAGCCAAAAACATTCAGTACTTC.